A single T cell receptor beta chain is shown here with its context. Its antigen is currently unknown. Some clones are missing from TCRdb's copy, which holds only in-frame ones; the method was immunoSEQ multiplex PCR. The sample has about 32,000 clones, 65% to 85% seen once. The data are from a study of T cells in narcolepsy. The overall study: Patients with NT1 or NT2 and healthy control donors were enrolled.

Whole-study findings and limits: In some patient and control memory CD4+ samples, autoreactive clones were absent. Blood of same and different patients, but not healthy controls, reportedly held recurring autoreactive clonotypes. Same-patient CSF and blood CD4+ T cell clonotypes included HCRT-specific and TRIB2-specific autoreactive ones.

The CDR3 is 13 amino acids. CDR1 SGHRS and CDR2 YFSETQ come from the germline V gene. Trimming took 7 bases from V and 3 from J; bases not matched to a gene: 6. Sequencing input: memory (CD45RA-) CD4+ T cells from blood. The rearrangement uses TRBV5-1 and TRBJ1-1; 7 positions agree with TRBD1. This sequence originates from a human donor in good health. CDR3 DNA: TGCGCCAGCGGCCCCGACAGGGACACTGAAGCTTTCTTT. Translated: CASGPDRDTEAFF.